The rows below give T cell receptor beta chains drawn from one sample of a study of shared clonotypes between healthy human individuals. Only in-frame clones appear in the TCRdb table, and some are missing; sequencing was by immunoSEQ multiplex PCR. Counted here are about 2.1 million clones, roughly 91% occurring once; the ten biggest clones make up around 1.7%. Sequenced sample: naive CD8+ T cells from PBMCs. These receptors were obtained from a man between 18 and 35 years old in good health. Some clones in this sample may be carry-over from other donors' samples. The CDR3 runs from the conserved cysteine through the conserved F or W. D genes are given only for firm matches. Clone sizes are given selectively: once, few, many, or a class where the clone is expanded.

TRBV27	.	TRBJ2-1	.	CASSFGLGNEQFF	TGTGCCAGCAGTTTTGGTTTAGGTAATGAGCAGTTCTTC
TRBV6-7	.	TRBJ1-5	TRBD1	CASSYYARDRGEDQPQHF	TGTGCCAGCAGTTACTACGCCCGGGACAGGGGTGAAGATCAGCCCCAGCATTTT
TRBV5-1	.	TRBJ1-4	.	CASSLGVGWNEKLFF	TGCGCCAGCAGCTTGGGTGTCGGATGGAATGAAAAACTGTTTTTT
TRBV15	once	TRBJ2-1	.	CATSRDRYNEQFF	TGTGCCACCAGCAGAGATCGGTACAATGAGCAGTTCTTC
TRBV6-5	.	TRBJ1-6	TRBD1	CASRYRDRANSPLHF	TGTGCCAGCAGATACAGGGACAGGGCTAATTCACCCCTCCACTTT
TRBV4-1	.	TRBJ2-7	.	CASSQAPGTSYEQYF	TGCGCCAGCAGCCAAGCTCCCGGGACCTCCTACGAGCAGTACTTC
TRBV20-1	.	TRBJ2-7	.	CSATVEQYF	TGCAGTGCTACGGTTGAGCAGTACTTC
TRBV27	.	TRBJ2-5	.	CASSFDSLGTQYF	TGTGCCAGCAGTTTTGACAGTTTGGGGACCCAGTACTTC
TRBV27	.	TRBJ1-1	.	CASSFQDLNTEAFF	TGTGCCAGCTCATTTCAGGATTTGAACACTGAAGCTTTCTTT
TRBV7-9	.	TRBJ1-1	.	CASSFLKGTEAFF	TGTGCCAGCAGCTTCCTTAAGGGGACTGAAGCTTTCTTT
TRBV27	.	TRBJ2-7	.	CASSPGGGFVGEQYF	TGTGCCAGCAGCCCAGGGGGGGGGTTTGTAGGCGAGCAGTACTTC
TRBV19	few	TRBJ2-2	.	CASSGALTTGELFF	TGTGCCAGTAGTGGGGCGCTAACCACCGGGGAGCTGTTTTTT
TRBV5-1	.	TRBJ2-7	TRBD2	CASSLRTSGTRFYEQYF	TGCGCCAGCAGCCTAAGGACTAGCGGGACAAGATTTTACGAGCAGTACTTC
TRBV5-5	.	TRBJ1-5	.	CASSPWSDQPQHF	TGTGCCAGCAGCCCCTGGTCCGATCAGCCCCAGCATTTT
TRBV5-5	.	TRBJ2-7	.	CASSFGGLYEQYF	TGTGCCAGCAGCTTTGGTGGTCTCTACGAGCAGTACTTC
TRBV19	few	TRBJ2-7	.	CASSRKTAYEQYF	TGTGCCAGTAGTAGAAAGACAGCCTACGAGCAGTACTTC
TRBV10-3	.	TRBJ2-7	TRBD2	CAIRLTSGTYEQYF	TGTGCCATCAGGTTAACTAGCGGAACCTACGAGCAGTACTTC
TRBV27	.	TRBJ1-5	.	CASSLWGGDQPQHF	TGTGCCAGCAGTTTATGGGGGGGGGATCAGCCCCAGCATTTT
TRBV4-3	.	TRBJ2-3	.	CASSQDTWRDSTDTQYF	TGCGCCAGCAGCCAAGATACGTGGCGGGACTCCACAGATACGCAGTATTTT
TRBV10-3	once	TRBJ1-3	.	CAISEYTDSGNTIYF	TGTGCCATCAGTGAATACACGGACTCTGGAAACACCATATATTTT
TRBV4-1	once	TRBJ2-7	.	CASSQDPLGSSYEQYF	TGCGCCAGCAGCCAAGACCCACTGGGAAGCTCCTACGAGCAGTACTTC
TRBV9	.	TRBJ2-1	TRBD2	CASSGLAVEQFF	TGTGCCAGCAGCGGACTAGCCGTTGAGCAGTTCTTC
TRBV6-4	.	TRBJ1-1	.	CASSEYPGGALNTEAFF	TGTGCCAGCAGTGAATACCCCGGTGGGGCCTTGAACACTGAAGCTTTCTTT
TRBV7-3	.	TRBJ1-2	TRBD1	CASSEGGNYGYTF	TGTGCCAGCAGCGAAGGGGGCAACTATGGCTACACCTTC
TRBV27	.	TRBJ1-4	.	CASTAGSYEKLFF	TGTGCCAGCACTGCCGGGAGCTATGAAAAACTGTTTTTT
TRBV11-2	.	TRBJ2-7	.	CASSAWVMGDEQYF	TGTGCCAGCAGCGCCTGGGTAATGGGGGACGAGCAGTACTTC
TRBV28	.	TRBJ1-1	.	CASSPGGSAFF	TGTGCCAGCAGTCCTGGGGGGTCGGCTTTCTTT
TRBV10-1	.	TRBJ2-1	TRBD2	CASSELAGDPYNEQFF	TGCGCCAGCAGTGAGTTAGCGGGAGACCCCTACAATGAGCAGTTCTTC
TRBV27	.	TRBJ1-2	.	CASSAVGPVNYGYTF	TGTGCCAGCAGCGCTGTGGGCCCAGTTAACTATGGCTACACCTTC
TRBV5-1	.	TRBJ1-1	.	CASSLVGYTEAFF	TGCGCCAGCAGCTTGGTAGGGTACACTGAAGCTTTCTTT
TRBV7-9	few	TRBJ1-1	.	CASSSVEAFF	TGTGCCAGCAGCTCGGTGGAAGCTTTCTTT
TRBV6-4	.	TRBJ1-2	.	CASRATGTYGYTF	TGTGCCAGCAGGGCCACAGGTACCTATGGCTACACCTTC
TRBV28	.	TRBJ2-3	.	CAPPLCTDTQYF	TGTGCCCCCCCACTCTGCACAGATACGCAGTATTTT
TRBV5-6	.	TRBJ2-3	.	CASSLDATDTQYF	TGTGCCAGCAGCTTGGATGCCACAGATACGCAGTATTTT
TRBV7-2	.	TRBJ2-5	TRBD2	CASSLTAVEGRAGETQYF	TGTGCCAGCAGCTTAACGGCCGTCGAGGGGAGGGCCGGAGAGACCCAGTACTTC
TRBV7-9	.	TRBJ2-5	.	CASSFSGAEFDGTQYF	TGTGCCAGCAGCTTTTCCGGGGCCGAATTTGACGGGACCCAGTACTTC
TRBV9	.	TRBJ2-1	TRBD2	CASSTDPSGSYNEQFF	TGTGCCAGCAGCACAGACCCTAGCGGTTCCTACAATGAGCAGTTCTTC
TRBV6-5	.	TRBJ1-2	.	CASSYGAGEGYGYTF	TGTGCCAGCAGTTACGGTGCAGGGGAGGGCTATGGCTACACCTTC
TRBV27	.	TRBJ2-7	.	CASAGGSHEQYF	TGTGCCAGCGCCGGAGGCTCCCACGAGCAGTACTTC
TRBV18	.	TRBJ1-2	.	CASSPDRNYGYTF	TGTGCCAGCTCACCCGACAGAAACTATGGCTACACCTTC
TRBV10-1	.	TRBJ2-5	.	CASSVGRGETQYF	TGCGCCAGCAGTGTCGGCAGGGGAGAGACCCAGTACTTC
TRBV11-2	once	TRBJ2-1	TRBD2	CASSQLAGGPSYEQFF	TGTGCCAGCAGCCAATTAGCGGGAGGGCCCTCATATGAGCAGTTCTTC
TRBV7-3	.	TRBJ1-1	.	CASSLEPALLDTEAFF	TGTGCCAGCAGCTTAGAGCCAGCCCTATTAGACACTGAAGCTTTCTTT
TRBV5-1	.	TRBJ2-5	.	CASSPGISKTQYF	TGCGCCAGCAGCCCCGGGATCTCCAAGACCCAGTACTTC
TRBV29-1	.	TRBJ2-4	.	CSIQDSAKDIQYF	TGCAGCATCCAGGACAGTGCCAAGGACATTCAGTACTTC
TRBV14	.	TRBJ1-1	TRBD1	CASSQMGQGEAFF	TGTGCCAGCAGCCAAATGGGACAGGGCGAAGCTTTCTTT
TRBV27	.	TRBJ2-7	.	CASSSRDQTYEQYF	TGTGCCAGCAGTTCCCGGGACCAGACTTACGAGCAGTACTTC
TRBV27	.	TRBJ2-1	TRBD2	CASSLFGTSGSNEQFF	TGTGCCAGCAGTTTATTCGGGACTAGCGGGAGCAATGAGCAGTTCTTC
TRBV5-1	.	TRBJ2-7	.	CASSLDGRNYEQYF	TGCGCCAGCAGCCTGGACGGACGGAACTACGAGCAGTACTTC
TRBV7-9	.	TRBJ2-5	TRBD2	CASSRHPGTSAFQETQYF	TGTGCCAGCAGCAGACACCCTGGGACTAGCGCCTTCCAAGAGACCCAGTACTTC
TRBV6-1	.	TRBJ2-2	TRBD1	CASSEADRGLDGELFF	TGTGCCAGCAGTGAAGCGGACAGGGGGCTGGACGGGGAGCTGTTTTTT
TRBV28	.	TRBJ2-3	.	CASSLLGDGSGDTQYF	TGTGCCAGCAGTTTATTAGGTGACGGGAGCGGTGATACGCAGTATTTT
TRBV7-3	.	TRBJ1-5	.	CARRCQGDQPQHF	TGTGCCCGCCGGTGCCAGGGAGATCAGCCCCAGCATTTT
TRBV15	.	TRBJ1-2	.	CATTQSRVAGYTF	TGTGCCACCACCCAGAGTAGAGTGGCTGGCTACACCTTC
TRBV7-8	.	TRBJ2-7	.	CASSFSQLGEQYF	TGTGCCAGCAGCTTTAGCCAACTCGGCGAGCAGTACTTC
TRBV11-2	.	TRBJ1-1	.	CASSGDRPEAFF	TGTGCCAGCAGCGGGGACCGCCCTGAAGCTTTCTTT
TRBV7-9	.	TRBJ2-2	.	CASVPLQRYTGELFF	TGTGCCAGCGTACCCCTCCAGCGGTACACCGGGGAGCTGTTTTTT
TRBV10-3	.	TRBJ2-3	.	CAISESGARTDTQYF	TGTGCCATCAGTGAGTCCGGGGCTAGGACAGATACGCAGTATTTT
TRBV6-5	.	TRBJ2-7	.	CASSYRQSSSYEQYF	TGTGCCAGCAGTTACCGCCAGAGTAGCTCCTACGAGCAGTACTTC
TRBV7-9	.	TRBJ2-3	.	CASSPPGGTQYF	TGTGCCAGCAGCCCTCCCGGGGGTACGCAGTATTTT